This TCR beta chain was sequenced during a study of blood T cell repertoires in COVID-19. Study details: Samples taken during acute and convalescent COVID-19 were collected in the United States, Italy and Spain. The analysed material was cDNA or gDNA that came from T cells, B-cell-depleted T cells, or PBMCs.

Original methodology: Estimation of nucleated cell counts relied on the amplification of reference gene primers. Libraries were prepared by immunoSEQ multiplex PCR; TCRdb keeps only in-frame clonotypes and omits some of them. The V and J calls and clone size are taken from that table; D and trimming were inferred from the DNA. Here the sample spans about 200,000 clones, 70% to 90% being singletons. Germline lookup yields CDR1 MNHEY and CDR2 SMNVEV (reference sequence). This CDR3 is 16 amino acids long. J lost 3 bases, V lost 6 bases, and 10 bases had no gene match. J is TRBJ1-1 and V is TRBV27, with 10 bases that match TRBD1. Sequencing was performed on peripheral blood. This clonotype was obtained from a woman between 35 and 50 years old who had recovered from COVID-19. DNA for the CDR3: TGTGCCAGCAGCCGCGATCGGGACAGGGGTGACACTGAAGCTTTCTTT. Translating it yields CASSRDRDRGDTEAFF.